A selection of T cell receptor beta chains follows, all from one sample in a study of human T cells and chemical hapten exposure. Using its own MiXCR run on the RACE reads, TCRdb lists one record per CDR3 protein. The sample includes 90,000 or so distinct CDR3 sequences, approximately 10% of them seen just once. The source was whole blood, collected in connection with sensitization to the hapten diphenylcyclopropenone (DPC). These receptors all stem from a middle-aged man with alopecia areata. Some clones in this sample may be carry-over from other donors' samples. Both conserved end residues are part of each CDR3. Fields, in order: clone size, CDR3 length, J gene, V gene, D gene, CDR3 protein, CDR3 DNA. A D gene is named only where the DNA matches it firmly. Only part of the rows carry a size: once, few, many, or a class if the clone is expanded.

clone_size: few; cdr3_length: 19; j_call: TRBJ2-3; v_call: TRBV5-5; d_call: TRBD2; cdr3_aa: CASSFSRLAGGPNTDTQYF; cdr3_nt: TGTGCCAGCAGCTTCTCCCGACTAGCGGGAGGGCCGAACACAGATACGCAGTATTTT
clone_size: .; cdr3_length: 16; j_call: TRBJ2-6; v_call: TRBV5-4; d_call: TRBD2; cdr3_aa: CASSPGRGSGANVLTF; cdr3_nt: TGTGCCAGCAGCCCGGGGCGGGGGTCCGGGGCCAACGTCCTGACTTTC
clone_size: few; cdr3_length: 14; j_call: TRBJ2-2; v_call: TRBV24-1; d_call: .; cdr3_aa: CATSDRARTGELFF; cdr3_nt: TGTGCCACCAGTGACCGGGCCCGGACCGGGGAGCTGTTTTTT
clone_size: .; cdr3_length: 12; j_call: TRBJ2-2; v_call: TRBV30; d_call: .; cdr3_aa: CAWSLQPGELFF; cdr3_nt: TGTGCCTGGAGTTTGCAGCCCGGGGAGCTGTTTTTT
clone_size: few; cdr3_length: 16; j_call: TRBJ2-3; v_call: TRBV5-1; d_call: TRBD2; cdr3_aa: CASSLEGLAGVDTQYF; cdr3_nt: TGCGCCAGCAGCTTGGAAGGGCTAGCGGGAGTAGATACGCAGTATTTT
clone_size: .; cdr3_length: 15; j_call: TRBJ1-3; v_call: TRBV6-2/TRBV6-3; d_call: .; cdr3_aa: CASVRTESSGNTIYF; cdr3_nt: TGTGCCAGCGTAAGGACGGAGAGCTCTGGAAACACCATATATTTT
clone_size: many; cdr3_length: 16; j_call: TRBJ2-3; v_call: TRBV5-1; d_call: TRBD1; cdr3_aa: CASSESRDRASDTQYF; cdr3_nt: TGCGCCAGCAGCGAAAGCAGGGACAGAGCTTCAGATACGCAGTATTTT
clone_size: few; cdr3_length: 18; j_call: TRBJ2-3; v_call: TRBV6-2/TRBV6-3; d_call: .; cdr3_aa: CASSYWYGRGGSPDTQYF; cdr3_nt: TGTGCCAGCAGTTACTGGTATGGACGTGGGGGGAGCCCAGATACGCAGTATTTT
clone_size: few; cdr3_length: 17; j_call: TRBJ2-3; v_call: TRBV27; d_call: TRBD2; cdr3_aa: CASGELAGEGSTDTQYF; cdr3_nt: TGTGCCAGCGGCGAACTAGCGGGAGAGGGGAGCACAGATACGCAGTATTTT
clone_size: .; cdr3_length: 16; j_call: TRBJ2-3; v_call: TRBV12-3/TRBV12-4; d_call: .; cdr3_aa: CASSVGTSISTDTQYF; cdr3_nt: TGTGCCAGCAGTGTAGGGACATCGATTAGCACAGATACGCAGTATTTT
clone_size: .; cdr3_length: 15; j_call: TRBJ2-3; v_call: TRBV6-2/TRBV6-3; d_call: TRBD2; cdr3_aa: CASRRLAGGTDTQYF; cdr3_nt: TGTGCCAGCAGGAGACTAGCGGGAGGTACAGATACGCAGTATTTT
clone_size: .; cdr3_length: 11; j_call: TRBJ2-1; v_call: TRBV11-3; d_call: .; cdr3_aa: CASSSRDEEFF; cdr3_nt: TGTGCCAGCAGCTCGCGGGATGAGGAGTTCTTC
clone_size: .; cdr3_length: 13; j_call: TRBJ2-7; v_call: TRBV7-2; d_call: .; cdr3_aa: CASTLGVEYEQYF; cdr3_nt: TGTGCCAGCACGTTGGGGGTAGAGTACGAGCAGTACTTC
clone_size: .; cdr3_length: 16; j_call: TRBJ2-2; v_call: TRBV20-1; d_call: TRBD2; cdr3_aa: CSARETGLGNSGELFF; cdr3_nt: TGCAGTGCTAGAGAGACTGGACTAGGAAACTCCGGGGAGCTGTTTTTT
clone_size: few; cdr3_length: 16; j_call: TRBJ2-1; v_call: TRBV11-1; d_call: TRBD2; cdr3_aa: CASSLRLAGIGNEQFF; cdr3_nt: TGTGCCAGCAGCTTAAGACTAGCGGGGATCGGCAATGAGCAGTTCTTC
clone_size: .; cdr3_length: 15; j_call: TRBJ1-2; v_call: TRBV28; d_call: TRBD1; cdr3_aa: CASSPPDRGNYGYTF; cdr3_nt: TGTGCCAGCAGTCCACCGGACAGGGGTAACTATGGCTACACCTTC
clone_size: few; cdr3_length: 15; j_call: TRBJ2-1; v_call: TRBV4-3; d_call: TRBD2; cdr3_aa: CASSQTSGGIGEQFF; cdr3_nt: TGCGCCAGCAGCCAAACTAGCGGGGGCATCGGTGAGCAGTTCTTC